The T cell receptor (beta chain) described here comes from a study of cytomegalovirus exposure and HLA in healthy donors. This clone was picked up one time. The PCR was carried out with 60 Vbeta primers and 13 Jbeta primers. Clones were read by immunoSEQ multiplex PCR, and TCRdb kept only the in-frame ones, dropping some. The sample yields more than 90,000 clones, approximately 78% seen once. Trimming removed 2 bases from V and 0 bases from J; junction bases left unmatched: 1. Germline V gives CDR1 SNHLY, CDR2 FYNNEI. The CDR3 runs 15 residues. The TCR sequence derives from a woman in her sixties in good health and CMV-seronegative. The rearrangement joins TRBV2 to TRBJ2-7; 10 nucleotides match TRBD1. The material sequenced was PBMCs. CDR3 bases: TGTGCCAGCAGTGAAAGGACAGGGGGCTCCTACGAGCAGTACTTC. This gives the protein CASSERTGGSYEQYF.